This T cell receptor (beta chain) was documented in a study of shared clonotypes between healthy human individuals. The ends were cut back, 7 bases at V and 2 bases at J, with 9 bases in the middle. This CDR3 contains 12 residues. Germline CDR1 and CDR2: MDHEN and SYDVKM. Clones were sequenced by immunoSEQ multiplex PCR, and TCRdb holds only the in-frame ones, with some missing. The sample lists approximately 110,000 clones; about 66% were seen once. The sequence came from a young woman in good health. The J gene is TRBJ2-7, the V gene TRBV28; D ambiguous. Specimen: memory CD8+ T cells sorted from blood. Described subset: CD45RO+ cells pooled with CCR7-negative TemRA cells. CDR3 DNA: TGTGCCAGCACCCGTGGGGCCTACGAGCAGTACTTC. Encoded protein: CASTRGAYEQYF.